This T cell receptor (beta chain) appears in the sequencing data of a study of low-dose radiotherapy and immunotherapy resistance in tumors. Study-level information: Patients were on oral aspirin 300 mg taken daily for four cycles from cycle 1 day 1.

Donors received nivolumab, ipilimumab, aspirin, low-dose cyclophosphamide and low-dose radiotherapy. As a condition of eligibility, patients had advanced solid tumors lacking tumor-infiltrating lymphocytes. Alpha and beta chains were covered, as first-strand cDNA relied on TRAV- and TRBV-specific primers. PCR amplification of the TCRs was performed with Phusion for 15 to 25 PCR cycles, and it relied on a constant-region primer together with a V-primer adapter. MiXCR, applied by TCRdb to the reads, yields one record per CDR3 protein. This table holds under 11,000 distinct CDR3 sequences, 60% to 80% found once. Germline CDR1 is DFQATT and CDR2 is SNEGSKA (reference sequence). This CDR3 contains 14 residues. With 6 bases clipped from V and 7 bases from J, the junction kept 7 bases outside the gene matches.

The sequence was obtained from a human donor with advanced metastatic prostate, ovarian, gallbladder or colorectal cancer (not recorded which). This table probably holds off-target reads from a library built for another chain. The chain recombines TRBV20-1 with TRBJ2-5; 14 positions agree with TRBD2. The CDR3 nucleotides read TGCAGTGCCAGGACTAGCGGGAGGTTCGGGACCCAGTACTTC. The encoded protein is CSARTSGRFGTQYF.